This TCR beta chain was obtained from a study of cytomegalovirus exposure and HLA in healthy donors. This CDR3 has 18 residues. Study observations and caveats: While the bulk of TCR sequences proved rare, some public TCRs turned up in many donors. The study listed approximately 160 cytomegalovirus-associated TCR beta chains.

Some clones are missing from TCRdb's copy, which holds only in-frame ones; the method was immunoSEQ multiplex PCR. This sample has about 200,000 clones, with about 86% found just once. Regarding this clone: Antigen: not known.

These donors were members of the roughly 110-subject validation cohort, a group separate from the roughly 670-subject first cohort. The source material was PBMCs. This receptor was taken from a woman aged 18-29 years in good health and CMV-seronegative. The chain carries TRBV12-2 and TRBJ2-2; the D call of TRBD2 is as the table states it, not checked on the DNA. TRBV12-2 constitutes a pseudogene. The CDR3 loop is CASRLDGPTRRVTGELFF. CDR3 nucleotides: TGTGCAAGTCGCTTAGACGGGCCTACCAGGAGGGTCACCGGGGAGCTGTTTTTT.